This T cell receptor (beta chain) was captured by sequencing in a study of T cells in Graves' hyperthyroidism and ophthalmopathy. This clonotype has a count of ten or more. Amplification of TCR beta CDR3 regions was performed using RNA transcripts as template. When the TCR CDR3 underwent first-round RT-PCR, the HTBI primer set was used. In TCRdb, the multiplex PCR reads were re-called with MiXCR into one record per CDR3 protein. The table has about 250,000 distinct CDR3 sequences, around 25% seen once. This CDR3 has 18 residues. CDR1 and CDR2 (germline): LNHDA, SQIVND (reference sequence). The ends were cut back, 4 bases at V and 2 bases at J, with 21 bases in the middle.

The V call is TRBV19, the J call TRBJ2-4; either TRBD1 or TRBD2 may supply D (5 bases each). Input material: blood. The sequence was obtained from a woman between 40 and 50 years old with Graves' ophthalmopathy. The CDR3 here is CASSTRREGDRTKNIQYF. CDR3 DNA sequence: TGTGCCAGTAGTACCCGCCGGGAAGGGGATAGAACCAAAAACATTCAGTACTTC. Variable domain in full (rest from reference TRBV19 and TRBJ2-4): DGGITQSPKYLFRKEGQNVTLSCEQNLNHDAMYWYRQDPGQGLRLIYYSQIVNDFQKGDIAEGYSVSREKKESFPLTVTSAQKNPTAFYLCASSTRREGDRTKNIQYFGAGTRLSVL.